The 8 T cell receptor beta chains below were found in one sample sequenced in a study of OX40 agonist ivuxolimab in advanced cancers. TCRdb's copy holds only in-frame clones and misses some; the assay was immunoSEQ multiplex PCR. The sample contains 75,000 to 95,000 clones, around 87% of which appear only once. Sample: CD4+ or CD8+ T cells sorted from blood, taken in a trial of the OX40 agonist ivuxolimab. The receptors here all came from an adult with an advanced solid tumor such as melanoma, head and neck, liver or kidney cancer.

This clone was seen only once. This chain joins TRBV28 and TRBJ1-5, with 7 bases identical to TRBD1. Germline CDR1 reads MDHEN; CDR2 reads SYDVKM. Trimming removed 6 bases from V and 7 bases from J; junction bases left unmatched: 9. The CDR3 has 14 amino acids. The DNA for the CDR3 is TGTGCCAGCAGCCTTGACAGGGTAGGACAGCCCCAGCATTTT. Protein product: CASSLDRVGQPQHF.

This sequence joins TRBV28 and TRBJ1-5; tentative D call: TRBD1 (6 bases). Germline V gene sequence: CDR1 MDHEN, CDR2 SYDVKM. V was pared by 7 bases and J by 5 bases, with 15 bases between. CDR3 length: 14 amino acids. The CDR3 spells CASNNPGADQPQHF. The CDR3 DNA follows: TGTGCCAGCAATAATCCAGGGGCGGATCAGCCCCAGCATTTT.

The gene calls are TRBV18 and TRBJ2-3, with 14 positions matching TRBD2. Per the germline V gene, CDR1 is KGHSH and CDR2 is LQKENI. V dropped 6 bases and J dropped 3; count of bases not matched to a gene: 5. The CDR3 runs 16 residues. The CDR3 is CASSPGLAGVTDTQYF. DNA of the CDR3: TGTGCCAGCTCGCCGGGACTAGCGGGAGTAACAGATACGCAGTATTTT.

The count of this clone is one. In nucleotides, the CDR3 is TGCGCCAGCAGCTTGGGCAACTTAGGGGGGTACAATGAGCAGTTCTTC. Amino acid sequence: CASSLGNLGGYNEQFF. This sequence joins TRBV5-1 and TRBJ2-1; D assignment may be TRBD1 or TRBD2 (6 bases each). Germline V lookup: CDR1 SGHRS, CDR2 YFSETQ. The CDR3 totals 16 residues. Trimming took off 0 bases at V and 4 bases at J, with 14 bases between the two ends.

The gene calls are TRBV2 and TRBJ2-7; 9 bases fit TRBD2. From germline, CDR1 is SNHLY and CDR2 FYNNEI. This CDR3 is built from 15 residues. J was trimmed by 7 bases and V by 1 base; bases with no gene match: 8. The CDR3 nucleotides are TGTGCCAGCAGTGAAGAGCAGGGCGCGGGAGGGGAGCAGTACTTC. As protein: CASSEEQGAGGEQYF.

The V and J genes are TRBV19 and TRBJ2-3, with 15 nucleotides matching TRBD2. The CDR3 is 16 residues long. V lost 4 bases, J lost 8 bases, and 7 bases stayed unmatched. The germline CDR1 and CDR2 sequences are LNHDA and SQIVND (reference sequence). CDR3 coding DNA: TGTGCCAGTAGTACCGGGACTAGCGGGAGGCTTGTTACGCAGTATTTT. Translating gives CASSTGTSGRLVTQYF.

This clone appeared a single time. The gene calls are TRBV9 and TRBJ1-2; D unresolved. Trimming cost V 4 bases and J 2 bases, with 18 bases left between them. Germline V gives CDR1 SGDLS, CDR2 YYNGEE. The CDR3 spans 16 residues. CDR3 coding DNA: TGTGCCAGCAGCCCTCAAATTAGGACTGTGAACTATGGCTACACCTTC. Translated: CASSPQIRTVNYGYTF.

J is TRBJ1-3 and V is TRBV6-1; TRBD1 is a possible D gene (6 bases). Trimming pared 5 bases from V and 2 bases from J, leaving 13 bases between. CDR3 length: 15 amino acids. Germline loops: CDR1 MNHNS, CDR2 SASEGT. In DNA, the CDR3 is TGTGCCAGCAGTTCCACAGGGAGCCCTGGAAACACCATATATTTT. It yields the protein CASSSTGSPGNTIYF.